This T cell receptor (beta chain) was recovered during a study of graft-versus-host responses after intestinal transplantation (dated by TCRdb to about 2021). As for the study more broadly: Recipients received multivisceral, liver-intestinal, or isolated intestinal transplants. Every recipient was given anti-thymocyte globulin induction, then maintenance tacrolimus and steroids for 3 to 4 years. Graft-versus-host and host-versus-graft alloreactive T cell clones were tracked in the graft, circulation and bone marrow after intestinal transplantation using bulk TCR-beta CDR3 sequencing. To identify alloreactive clones, pre-transplant mixed lymphocyte reaction products were sequenced and compared with unstimulated pre-transplant donor and recipient T cells. Of the roughly 26 intestinal transplant recipients enrolled in the cohort, one of whom was a retransplant, a few patients without pretransplant specimens were excluded. A peak of at least 4% donor T cells among recipient peripheral blood mononuclear cells was the definition used for donor T cell macrochimerism. Rather than going through the commercial service, samples from a few later patients were sequenced in-house on an Illumina MiSeq and processed with MiXCR. Results the study describes overall, beyond this receptor: GvH clones turned up in recipient bone marrow, with some appearing earlier in ileal mucosa or blood, a pattern consistent with an intestinal mucosal origin. In the allografts of patients with donor T cell macrochimerism, GvH to HvG T cell clonal ratios were high. Early after transplant, peak levels of circulating GvH clones were associated with declines in HvG clones. The conclusions were limited by the relatively low number and heterogeneity of the intestinal transplant patients.

Of note for this clone: Its recognized antigen is unknown. Per-base qualities were not stored, and no clone one base away is much larger.

According to the study, the label for this sample's time point signals: cells obtained before transplantation from donor or recipient. CD3+CD4+ and CD3+CD8+ populations were FACS-sorted from unstimulated pre-transplant donor and recipient cells taken from spleen or lymph nodes. Including cysteine and phenylalanine, the CDR3 has 15 amino acids. Only the CDR3 region is kept as DNA, spanning 45 bases read in frame from base 1. V drops 4 bases and J drops 4 bases, leaving 12 bases in between. The germline V gene supplies CDR1 SGHRS and CDR2 YFSETQ. Library creation used the immunoSEQ multiplex PCR assay. For most patients, genomic DNA was isolated using the Qiagen DNeasy Blood and Tissue Kit and was shipped frozen to Adaptive Biotechnologies for TCR sequencing. For most patients, genomic DNA was subjected to high-throughput TCR-beta CDR3 sequencing by Adaptive Biotechnologies. Under the source paper's analysis protocol: TCR sequencing data were retrieved from Adaptive's ImmunoSEQ software for 15 to 20 patients, whereas three other patients were processed with MiXCR and VDJtools. CD4 versus CD8 sorting errors were corrected by removing sequences found in both subsets at a frequency ratio below 5:1. CDR3 nucleotide sequences shared by donor and recipient were removed because the origin of these sequences could not be assigned. Alloreactive clones required at least 2-fold expansion over unstimulated cells and minimum CFSE-low frequency of 0.002% (template counts) or 0.001% (read counts). Mappable clones were those detected in sequenced pre-transplant spleen, lymph node, or MLR CFSE-low populations of the donor or recipient. Cumulative frequency of alloreactive clones was calculated as a percentage of all sequences weighted by copy number. TCRdb stores this immuneACCESS table with in-frame sequences only. Part of the clones is absent; in the studies checked, under half of the shortfall reflects unresolved V genes, and no reason is known for the rest. The V and J calls and the clone size are those of that table, but D and trimming were determined from the DNA. The sample table shows about 96,000 clones, and about 90% are seen once. 0.17% of the sample goes to the ten largest clones.

This sequence uses TRBV5-1 and TRBJ2-6; TRBD1 is possibly the D segment (5 matching bases). The sequences come from unstimulated CD4+ T cells sorted from spleen or lymph node cells, collected before intestinal transplant. This receptor was identified in a human donor who received an intestinal transplant. The nucleotides are TGCGCCAGCAGCCTCAGGGCTTCAGGGGCCAACGTCCTGACTTTC. Its translation reads: CASSLRASGANVLTF.